What follows are 32 T cell receptor beta chains derived from one specimen sequenced in a study of cytomegalovirus exposure and HLA in healthy donors. In the PCR, 60 Vbeta and 13 Jbeta primers were used. TCRdb's table, derived via immunoSEQ multiplex PCR, lists solely in-frame clones and lacks some. Its clone listing holds over 100,000 clones. What was sequenced was PBMCs. The receptors were gathered from a man aged 30 to 45 in good health and CMV-seronegative.

V is TRBV27 and J is TRBJ1-2; a weak D match, TRBD1 (6 bases). The germline V gene encodes CDR1 MNHEY and CDR2 SMNVEV (reference sequence). V lost 5 bases, J lost 7 bases, and 23 bases lay in between. This CDR3 contains 16 residues. CDR3 sequence (DNA): TGTGCCAGCAGTATCGTTTCCGGGGGGCAGGTTCGTGGCTACACCTTC. It yields the protein CASSIVSGGQVRGYTF.

V is TRBV18 and J is TRBJ1-2; 10 bases match TRBD1. The CDR3 runs to 17 residues. The V segment lost 3 bases and the J segment 1 base; nucleotides outside the gene matches: 8. Germline CDR1 KGHSH, CDR2 LQKENI. CDR3 loop: CASSPPGQGTLNYGYTF. DNA for the CDR3: TGTGCCAGCTCACCGCCGGGACAGGGGACCCTTAACTATGGCTACACCTTC.

The chain carries TRBV7-8 and TRBJ2-2, with TRBD1 matching 7 bases. The germline CDR1 and CDR2 sequences are SGHVS and FQNEAQ. The CDR3 runs to 16 residues. The V and J ends lost 10 bases and 0 bases, in that order; junction bases with no gene match: 11. CDR3 loop: CATQSRTGANTGELFF. Written as DNA, the CDR3 is TGTGCCACCCAATCCAGGACAGGAGCGAACACCGGGGAGCTGTTTTTT.

The gene calls are TRBV6-4 and TRBJ1-2, with 7 bases that match TRBD1. CDR3 length: 13 residues. Trimming at V came to 6 bases and at J to 4 bases, leaving 5 bases not matched to a gene. The germline gives CDR1 MRHNA, CDR2 SNTAGT. CDR3 region: CASREGQLYGYTF. The DNA of the CDR3 is TGTGCCAGCAGGGAGGGACAGCTCTATGGCTACACCTTC.

V gene TRBV15 combines with J gene TRBJ1-2, with TRBD1 matching over 9 bases. The CDR3 extends over 12 amino acids. V lost 9 bases, J lost 7 bases, and 6 bases stayed unmatched. Germline V gene data show CDR1 as LNHNV and CDR2 as YYDKDF (reference sequence). CDR3 loop: CATGDRDSGYTF. In DNA form, the CDR3 reads TGTGCCACAGGGGACAGGGACAGTGGCTACACCTTC.

The V and J genes are TRBV6-5 and TRBJ2-7; the D gene is possibly TRBD1 (6 bases). The CDR3 runs 14 residues. Germline V gene lookup returns CDR1 MNHEY and CDR2 SVGAGI. Trimming cost V 7 bases and J 2 bases, with 15 bases left between them. CDR3 sequence (DNA): TGTGCCAGCACCAGGACACAGGGCGCCTACGAGCAGTACTTC. This gives the protein CASTRTQGAYEQYF.

The chain employs TRBV19 and TRBJ2-1, with TRBD2 matching over 9 bases. The length of the CDR3 is 13 residues. Germline V gene sequence: CDR1 LNHDA, CDR2 SQIVND (reference sequence). After removal of 3 bases from V and 7 bases from J, the junction contained 1 base not matched to a gene. CDR3 sequence reads: CASSIGLANEQFF. As DNA, the CDR3 is TGTGCCAGTAGTATCGGACTAGCGAATGAGCAGTTCTTC.

This chain connects TRBV5-1 to TRBJ1-1; 7 nucleotides agree with TRBD1. J lost 2 bases, V lost 0 bases, and 7 bases had no gene match. Germline V CDR1 and CDR2: SGHRS, YFSETQ. The CDR3 is 16 amino acids. CDR3 nucleotide sequence: TGCGCCAGCAGCTTGGCGGCAGGGGGTGGAAACACTGAAGCTTTCTTT. Residues: CASSLAAGGGNTEAFF.

CDR3 bases: TGTGCTAGTGGTTTGGGACAGGGTTGGGTAGATACGCAGTATTTT. Protein sequence: CASGLGQGWVDTQYF. The chain employs TRBV12-5 and TRBJ2-3; 7 bases are shared with TRBD1. The CDR3 contains 15 residues. V gave up 1 base and J gave up 5 bases; unmatched junction bases: 6. In germline, CDR1 is LGHNT, CDR2 FRNRAP.

The gene calls are TRBV11-2 and TRBJ1-3; D unresolved. The CDR3 runs 16 residues. In germline, CDR1 is SGHAT, CDR2 FQNNGV. V was pared by 2 bases and J by 0 bases, with 11 bases between. The CDR3 sequence: CASSLTVGSSGNTIYF. DNA for the CDR3: TGTGCCAGCAGCTTAACCGTTGGGAGCTCTGGAAACACCATATATTTT. The full variable domain, rest sourced from reference TRBV11-2 and TRBJ1-3, is EAGVAQSPRYKIIEKRQSVAFWCNPISGHATLYWYQQILGQGPKLLIQFQNNGVVDDSQLPKDRFSAERLKGVDSTLKIQPAKLEDSAVYLCASSLTVGSSGNTIYFGEGSWLTVV.

The genes are TRBV21-1 and TRBJ1-2; TRBD1 is the table's D call, not checked against the DNA. TRBV21-1 is designated a pseudogene. The CDR3 has 16 residues. The CDR3 region is CASSKEGNQINYGYTF. CDR3 in DNA: TGTGCCAGCAGCAAAGAGGGGAATCAGATTAACTATGGCTACACCTTC.

The CDR3 region is CSVFHGTGGAGYTF. The CDR3 DNA reads as TGCAGCGTTTTCCATGGGACAGGGGGAGCGGGCTACACCTTC. This rearrangement joins TRBV29-1 to TRBJ1-2; 11 nucleotides agree with TRBD1. The junction had 10 bases not matched to a gene; V was cut back by 5 bases and J by 8 bases. Germline V gene sequence: CDR1 SQVTM, CDR2 ANQGSEA. This CDR3 has 14 residues.

The genes are TRBV6-6 and TRBJ2-5; D is perhaps TRBD1 (6 bases). The length of the CDR3 is 15 residues. CDR1 is MNHNY and CDR2 is SVGAGI in the germline V gene (reference sequence). Deletions cut 2 bases from V and 4 bases from J, with 14 bases between. The CDR3 nucleotides read TGTGCCAGCAGTTACGGCCAGGGGCTAAGAGAGACCCAGTACTTC. Translation gives CASSYGQGLRETQYF.

The CDR3 is CASSVDQNQETQYF. The CDR3 nucleotides read TGTGCCAGCAGCGTAGACCAGAACCAAGAGACCCAGTACTTC. The chain links TRBV9 to TRBJ2-5; D remains ambiguous. CDR3 size: 14 residues. Trimming removed 0 bases from V and 0 bases from J, with 6 bases in between. Germline V gene lookup returns CDR1 SGDLS and CDR2 YYNGEE.

The gene calls are TRBV29-1 and TRBJ1-2; 10 positions agree with TRBD1. Germline CDR1 reads SQVTM; CDR2 reads ANQGSEA. The V segment lost 4 bases and the J segment 9 bases; nucleotides outside the gene matches: 5. This CDR3 comprises 12 residues. The CDR3 region is CSVGDRGLSYTF. The CDR3 DNA follows: TGCAGCGTTGGTGACAGGGGGCTTAGCTACACCTTC.

This CDR3 reads CASSPTISENTEAFF. The CDR3, as DNA: TGTGCCAGCTCACCAACTATATCGGAGAACACTGAAGCTTTCTTT. This chain connects TRBV18 to TRBJ1-1; D is ambiguous. V shed 2 bases and J shed 1 base, with 11 bases lying between them. Germline-derived CDR1 and CDR2 are KGHSH and LQKENI. CDR3 length: 15 amino acids.

The V and J genes are TRBV4-2 and TRBJ2-1, with 7 bases that match TRBD1. Germline CDR1 and CDR2: LGHNA and YNFKEQ. The CDR3 consists of 15 residues. V gave up 1 base and J gave up 6 bases; unmatched junction bases: 6. The DNA for the CDR3 is TGTGCCAGCAGCCAAGGTGAGGGGGCACCCAATGAGCAGTTCTTC. It is translated as CASSQGEGAPNEQFF.

The rearrangement uses TRBV5-6 and TRBJ2-5; 7 bases line up with TRBD2. The J call may be faulty, since TRBJ2-7 better matches the DNA end. CDR3 length equals 17 residues. The germline V gene has CDR1 SGHDT and CDR2 YYEEEE. The CDR3 loop is CASSPGTTNPYSHEQYF. CDR3 DNA: TGTGCCAGCAGCCCGGGGACTACCAACCCCTATAGCCACGAGCAGTACTTC.

The genes are TRBV19 and TRBJ1-6; possibly TRBD1 for D (5 bases). Trimming removed 3 bases from V and 6 bases from J, with 12 bases in between. The CDR3 is 15 amino acids. Germline CDR1 LNHDA, CDR2 SQIVND (reference sequence). The CDR3 coding sequence is TGTGCCAGTAGTATGACGAGCCAGGGTAATTCACCCCTCCACTTT. As protein: CASSMTSQGNSPLHF.

The chain is built from TRBV19 and TRBJ1-1; D remains unclear. V lost 5 bases and J lost 5, with 9 bases in between. Germline V gene sequence: CDR1 LNHDA, CDR2 SQIVND (reference sequence). The CDR3 length is 12 residues. The DNA of the CDR3 is TGTGCCAGTAGTCTCAGTCGTACTGAAGCTTTCTTT. Translation gives CASSLSRTEAFF.

This rearrangement joins TRBV5-6 to TRBJ1-2; TRBD1 might be the D (6 bases). The CDR3 runs 16 residues. V lost 4 bases and J 4 bases, leaving 20 bases between the germline ends. Germline CDR1 is SGHDT and CDR2 is YYEEEE. The DNA for the CDR3 is TGTGCCAGCAGCCCCGGACAGCCCGGTTTAGGCTATGGCTACACCTTC. Translation: CASSPGQPGLGYGYTF.

V gene TRBV18 combines with J gene TRBJ1-4; no firm D call. The germline V gene has CDR1 KGHSH and CDR2 LQKENI. This CDR3 spans 15 amino acids. V was shortened by 2 bases and J by 2 bases, with 9 bases between the two germline ends. This chain's CDR3 is CASSPGRDTNEKLFF. The CDR3, as DNA: TGTGCCAGCTCACCAGGTCGAGATACTAATGAAAAACTGTTTTTT.

Note on this clone: Other DNA sequences within the sample encode an identical CDR3. The chain joins TRBV5-1 to TRBJ1-4, with 8 bases lining up with TRBD1. This CDR3 contains 17 residues. CDR1 is SGHRS and CDR2 is YFSETQ in the germline V gene. Trimming took 4 bases from V and 1 from J; bases not matched to a gene: 9. This CDR3 is CASSLGGQGGTNEKLFF. The CDR3 bases are TGCGCCAGCAGCCTGGGTGGACAGGGAGGAACTAATGAAAAACTGTTTTTT.

This chain uses TRBV5-5 with TRBJ2-5, with D possibly being TRBD2 (6 bases). The V gene lost 3 bases and the J gene lost 1 base, with 10 bases spanning the gap. In germline, CDR1 is SGHKS, CDR2 YYEKEE (reference sequence). CDR3 size: 14 residues. CDR3 protein: CASSWGLLQETQYF. CDR3 nucleotide sequence: TGTGCCAGCAGCTGGGGACTGCTCCAAGAGACCCAGTACTTC.

The chain has TRBV7-2 and TRBJ1-1; TRBD1 agrees at 8 bases. V gave up 5 bases and J gave up 4 bases; unmatched junction bases: 6. The CDR3 covers 14 residues. The V gene's germline CDR1 is SGHTA and CDR2 FQGNSA. Here the CDR3 DNA reads TGTGCCAGCAGCACTCGGACAGGGACCACTGAAGCTTTCTTT. Translating gives CASSTRTGTTEAFF.

The chain recombines TRBV9 with TRBJ2-3; D unresolved. The germline gives CDR1 SGDLS, CDR2 YYNGEE. With 1 base removed from V and 4 bases from J, the gap between germline ends came to 13 bases. The CDR3 runs 15 residues. CDR3 amino acids: CASSVSPYPSDTQYF. For the CDR3, the DNA is TGTGCCAGCAGCGTATCCCCCTATCCGTCAGATACGCAGTATTTT.

The chain couples TRBV2 to TRBJ1-4; tentative D call: TRBD1 (6 bases). The V end lost 6 bases, the J end lost 4 bases, and 21 bases lay between the germline ends. Germline lookup yields CDR1 SNHLY and CDR2 FYNNEI. This CDR3 has 17 residues. CDR3 sequence reads: CASSPGPGWGHNEKLFF. In DNA, the CDR3 is TGTGCCAGCAGCCCGGGGCCTGGCTGGGGGCATAATGAAAAACTGTTTTTT. The full variable domain, its missing parts supplied by reference TRBV2 and TRBJ1-4, is EPEVTQTPSHQVTQMGQEVILRCVPISNHLYFYWYRQILGQKVEFLVSFYNNEISEKSEIFDDQFSVERPDGSNFTLKIRSTKLEDSAMYFCASSPGPGWGHNEKLFFGSGTQLSVL.

This chain connects TRBV10-3 to TRBJ2-3, with TRBD2 identical over 12 bases. J lost 1 base, V lost 10 bases, and 3 bases had no gene match. There are 14 residues in the CDR3. The germline CDR1 and CDR2 sequences are ENHRY and SYGVKD. The CDR3 region is CATRTSGGTDTQYF. The CDR3 nucleotides are TGTGCCACCAGGACTAGCGGGGGCACAGATACGCAGTATTTT.

CDR3 region: CASSPVDYLRETQYF. In nucleotides, the CDR3 is TGCGCCAGCAGCCCGGTGGACTACCTTCGAGAGACCCAGTACTTC. The genes are TRBV5-1 and TRBJ2-5, with TRBD2 as a possible D gene (6 bases). The V end lost 4 bases, the J end lost 4 bases, and 17 bases lay between the germline ends. This CDR3 is 15 amino acids long. The V gene's germline CDR1 is SGHRS and CDR2 YFSETQ.

V usage is TRBV19 and J usage is TRBJ2-3; possible D gene TRBD1, 6 bases. V dropped 6 bases and J dropped 0 bases, with 13 bases sitting between them. The CDR3 covers 15 residues. Germline V gene sequence: CDR1 LNHDA, CDR2 SQIVND (reference sequence). The CDR3: CASRTGVASTDTQYF. In DNA form, the CDR3 reads TGTGCCAGTAGGACAGGCGTCGCTAGCACAGATACGCAGTATTTT.

The V call is TRBV20-1, the J call TRBJ1-2; 10 bases are shared with TRBD1. CDR1 DFQATT and CDR2 SNEGSKA come from the germline V gene (reference sequence). Losses at the gene ends were 2 bases for V and 13 bases for J; bases not matched to a gene: 4. The CDR3 consists of 11 residues. CDR3 DNA: TGCAGTGCTAGACAGGGGACAGGGGTCACCTTC. It specifies CSARQGTGVTF.

The rearrangement links TRBV10-3 to TRBJ2-3, with 12 nucleotides matching TRBD2. The germline V gene has CDR1 ENHRY and CDR2 SYGVKD. The CDR3 contains 18 residues. Trimming cost V 0 bases and J 2 bases; bases outside gene matches: 6. The DNA for the CDR3 is TGTGCCATCAGTGAGTCATCCGGGACTAGCGGGCACACAGATACGCAGTATTTT. This codes for CAISESSGTSGHTDTQYF.